The 7 T cell receptor beta chains given below trace back to one sample, sequenced in a study of blood T cell repertoires in COVID-19. The protocol was immunoSEQ multiplex PCR, while the TCRdb copy is restricted to in-frame clones and leaves out a portion. The data hold about 480,000 clones, with 85% to 90% observed a single time. The sequenced sample consisted of peripheral blood. The receptors shown here come from a man between 18 and 29 years old with COVID-19, enrolled during active disease.

In this sample, this clone turned up once. The chain uses TRBV10-1 and TRBJ1-1, with D hard to call. Trimming shortened V by 7 bases and J by 8 bases, and 8 bases separated the two germline ends. The CDR3 sequence is 10 residues long. The germline V gene encodes CDR1 WNHNN and CDR2 SYGVQD (reference sequence). CDR3 nucleotide sequence: TGCGCCAGCATGCGACTAGAAGCTTTCTTT. Encoded protein: CASMRLEAFF.

This chain links TRBV10-1 with TRBJ2-1; 9 nucleotides line up with TRBD1. With V trimmed by 3 bases and J by 7 bases, 7 bases remained unmatched. CDR3 length equals 15 residues. The germline V gene encodes CDR1 WNHNN and CDR2 SYGVQD (reference sequence). CDR3 sequence: CASSDPGTGKNEQFF. In DNA form, the CDR3 reads TGCGCCAGCAGTGACCCCGGGACAGGGAAGAATGAGCAGTTCTTC.

The chain carries TRBV2 and TRBJ1-3, with TRBD1 matching over 7 bases. The CDR3 extends over 18 amino acids. The germline V gene encodes CDR1 SNHLY and CDR2 FYNNEI. The V and J ends lost 8 bases and 4 bases, in that order; junction bases with no gene match: 20. As DNA, the CDR3 is TGTGCCAGCCAGGGGGGAAAGACGCCAATCCCGCAGGGAAACACCATATATTTT. It translates to CASQGGKTPIPQGNTIYF.

The chain couples TRBV13 to TRBJ2-7; 9 positions agree with TRBD1. Germline CDR1 and CDR2: PRHDT and FYEKMQ (reference sequence). This CDR3 spans 13 amino acids. V trimming: 7 bases; J trimming: 4 bases; junction bases outside the gene matches: 5. CDR3 sequence reads: CASTEGQGYEQYF. CDR3 bases: TGTGCCAGCACGGAAGGACAGGGGTACGAGCAGTACTTC.

The rearrangement uses TRBV19 and TRBJ2-7; D is possibly TRBD2 (5 bases). CDR3 length: 15 amino acids. Trimming removed 5 bases at V and 2 bases at J, with 16 bases between. Germline loops: CDR1 LNHDA, CDR2 SQIVND (reference sequence). Written as DNA, the CDR3 is TGTGCCAGTAGTCGAGGCCAACTAGGGACCTACGAGCAGTACTTC. It translates to CASSRGQLGTYEQYF.

The chain is built from TRBV4-1 and TRBJ1-3; D possibly corresponds to TRBD1 (5 bases). Per germline, CDR1 MGHRA and CDR2 YSYEKL. The CDR3 length is 16 residues. V dropped 0 bases and J dropped 4 bases, with 13 bases sitting between them. CDR3 nucleotide sequence: TGCGCCAGCAGCCAAGATAATGCAGGGTACGGAAACACCATATATTTT. Protein product: CASSQDNAGYGNTIYF.

This clone was seen only a few times. The V gene is TRBV7-8, the J gene TRBJ2-7; 9 bases match TRBD1. This CDR3 region has 14 residues. Trimming removed 0 bases from V and 3 bases from J; junction bases left unmatched: 0. CDR1 is SGHVS, CDR2 FQNEAQ, per germline. The CDR3 bases are TGTGCCAGCAGCTTAGCGGGACAGGGCTACGAGCAGTACTTC. This encodes CASSLAGQGYEQYF. Looking up the rest from reference TRBV7-8 and TRBJ2-7 gives the full variable domain: GAGVSQSPRYKVAKRGQDVALRCDPISGHVSLFWYQQALGQGPEFLTYFQNEAQLDKSGLPSDRFFAERPEGSVSTLKIQRTQQEDSAVYLCASSLAGQGYEQYFGPGTRLTVT.